Sequencing of this T cell receptor beta chain was carried out in a study of blood T cell repertoires in COVID-19. Overall study context: T cells, B-cell-depleted T cells, or PBMCs provided the cDNA or gDNA that served as material.

Clones were read by immunoSEQ multiplex PCR, and TCRdb kept only the in-frame ones, dropping some. The sample includes about 350,000 clones, roughly 90% of them seen just once. This CDR3 is 18 amino acids long. J was trimmed by 2 bases and V by 3 bases; bases with no gene match: 14. Germline V gene data show CDR1 as SGHNT and CDR2 as YENEEA. The count of this clone is one. The source of this sequence is a woman aged 30 to 39 who had recovered from COVID-19. The J gene is TRBJ2-3, the V gene TRBV11-3; TRBD2 matches 7 bases. Sample: PBMCs or T cells enriched from blood (not recorded which). The DNA for the CDR3 is TGTGCCAGCAGCTTGGGGCGGAGAGGGCTAGCGGACACAGATACGCAGTATTTT. It encodes CASSLGRRGLADTDTQYF.